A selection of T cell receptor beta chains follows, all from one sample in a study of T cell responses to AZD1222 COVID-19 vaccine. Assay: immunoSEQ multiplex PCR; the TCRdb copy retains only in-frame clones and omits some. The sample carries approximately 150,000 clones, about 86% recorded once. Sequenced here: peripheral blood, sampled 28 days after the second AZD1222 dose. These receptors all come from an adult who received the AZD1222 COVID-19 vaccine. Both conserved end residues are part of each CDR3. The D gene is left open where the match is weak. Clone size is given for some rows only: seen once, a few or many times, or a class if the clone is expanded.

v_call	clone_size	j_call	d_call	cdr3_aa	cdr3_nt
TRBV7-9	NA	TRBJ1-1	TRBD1	CASSLGGGVTEAFF	TGTGCCAGCAGCTTAGGAGGGGGCGTCACTGAAGCTTTCTTT
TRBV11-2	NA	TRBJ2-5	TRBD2	CASRPSSGETQYF	TGTGCCAGCAGACCCTCTAGCGGAGAGACCCAGTACTTC
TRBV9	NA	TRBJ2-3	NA	CASSLLTPDTQYF	TGTGCCAGCAGCCTCCTTACGCCAGATACGCAGTATTTT
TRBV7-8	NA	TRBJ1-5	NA	CASRDPGENQPQHF	TGTGCCAGCAGGGATCCAGGGGAAAACCAGCCCCAGCATTTT
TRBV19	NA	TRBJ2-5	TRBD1	CATNRGRRETQYF	TGTGCCACCAACAGGGGGCGCCGAGAGACCCAGTACTTC
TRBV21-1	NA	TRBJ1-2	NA	CASSKEYRDCYGYTF	TGTGCCAGCAGCAAAGAATACAGGGACTGCTATGGCTACACCTTC
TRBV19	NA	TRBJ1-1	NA	CASRAGRNTEAFF	TGTGCCAGTAGGGCCGGGAGGAACACTGAAGCTTTCTTT
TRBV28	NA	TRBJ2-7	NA	CASSLIGLAQTYEQYF	TGTGCCAGCAGTTTAATCGGGTTAGCGCAAACCTACGAGCAGTACTTC
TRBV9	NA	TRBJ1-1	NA	CASSAPGSRSGNTEAFF	TGTGCCAGCAGCGCCCCGGGCTCCCGTTCGGGGAACACTGAAGCTTTCTTT
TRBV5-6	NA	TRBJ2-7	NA	CASSFYEQYF	TGTGCCAGCAGCTTCTACGAGCAGTACTTC
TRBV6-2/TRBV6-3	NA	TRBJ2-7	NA	CASSTGISYEQYF	TGTGCCAGCAGTACGGGCATCTCCTACGAGCAGTACTTC
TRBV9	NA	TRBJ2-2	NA	CASPGANTGELFF	TGTGCCAGCCCCGGTGCGAACACCGGGGAGCTGTTTTTT
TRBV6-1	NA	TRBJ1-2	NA	CASSEGRPLGNGYTF	TGTGCCAGCAGTGAAGGGAGACCCTTAGGGAATGGCTACACCTTC
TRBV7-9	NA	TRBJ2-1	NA	CASRIGGSLADYLNEQFF	TGTGCCAGCCGAATTGGGGGGTCACTAGCTGACTACCTAAATGAGCAGTTCTTC
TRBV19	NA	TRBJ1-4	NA	CASTHRATNEKLFF	TGTGCCAGTACTCACAGGGCAACTAATGAAAAACTGTTTTTT
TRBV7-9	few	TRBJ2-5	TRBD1	CASTFLHGTGDQETQYF	TGTGCCAGCACCTTCCTACACGGGACAGGGGATCAAGAGACCCAGTACTTC
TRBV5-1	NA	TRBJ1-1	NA	CASSFRNTEAFF	TGCGCCAGCAGCTTCAGGAACACTGAAGCTTTCTTT
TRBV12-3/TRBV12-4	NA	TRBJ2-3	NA	CASKRNTDTQYF	TGTGCCAGCAAACGTAATACAGATACGCAGTATTTT
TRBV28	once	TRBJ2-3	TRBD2	CASGPQRGSTDTQYF	TGTGCCAGTGGACCCCAGCGGGGGAGCACAGATACGCAGTATTTT
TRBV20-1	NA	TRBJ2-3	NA	CSASRDGYTDTQYF	TGCAGTGCTAGTCGGGACGGGTACACAGATACGCAGTATTTT
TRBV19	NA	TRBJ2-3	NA	CATRGRQTDTQYF	TGTGCCACCCGGGGGAGGCAAACAGATACGCAGTATTTT
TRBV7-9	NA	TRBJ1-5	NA	CASSLGDQPQHF	TGTGCCAGCAGCTTAGGGGATCAGCCCCAGCATTTT
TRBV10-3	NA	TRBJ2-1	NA	CAISESKGRNEQFF	TGTGCCATCAGTGAGTCGAAGGGTCGGAATGAGCAGTTCTTC
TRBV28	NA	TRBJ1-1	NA	CASKRGETTEAFF	TGTGCCAGCAAAAGAGGGGAGACCACCGAAGCTTTCTTT
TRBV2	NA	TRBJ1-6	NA	CASRRRVDYNSPLHF	TGTGCCAGCAGAAGAAGGGTGGACTATAATTCACCCCTCCACTTT
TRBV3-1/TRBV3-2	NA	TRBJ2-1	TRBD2	CASSLGLAKYEQFF	TGTGCCAGCAGCCTGGGACTAGCGAAGTATGAGCAGTTCTTC
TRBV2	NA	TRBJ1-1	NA	CASSGGTEAFF	TGTGCCAGCTCGGGGGGCACTGAAGCTTTCTTT
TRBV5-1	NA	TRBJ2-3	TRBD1	CASSLRAGGEDTQYF	TGCGCCAGCAGCTTGAGAGCAGGGGGTGAAGATACGCAGTATTTT
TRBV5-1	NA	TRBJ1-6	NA	CASSLSGAGDNSPLHF	TGCGCCAGCAGCTTGTCGGGCGCCGGGGATAATTCACCCCTCCACTTT
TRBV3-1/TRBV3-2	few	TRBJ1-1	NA	CASSPGTLNTEAFF	TGTGCCAGCAGTCCCGGGACACTGAACACTGAAGCTTTCTTT
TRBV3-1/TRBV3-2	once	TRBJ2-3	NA	CASAARGTDTQYF	TGTGCCAGCGCAGCGAGGGGAACAGATACGCAGTATTTT
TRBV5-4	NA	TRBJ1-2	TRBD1	CASTWTGGDYGYTF	TGTGCCAGCACCTGGACAGGGGGCGACTATGGCTACACCTTC
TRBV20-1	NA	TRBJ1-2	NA	CSAEPPGGYTF	TGCAGTGCGGAACCCCCCGGTGGCTACACCTTC
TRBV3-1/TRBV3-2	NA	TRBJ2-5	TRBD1	CASSPLGQGVGETQYF	TGTGCCAGCAGCCCCCTAGGACAGGGGGTAGGAGAGACCCAGTACTTC
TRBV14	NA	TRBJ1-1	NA	CASSQRDTNTEAFF	TGTGCCAGCAGCCAACGGGACACGAACACTGAAGCTTTCTTT
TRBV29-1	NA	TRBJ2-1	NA	CSVIPGSSYNEQFF	TGCAGCGTTATTCCGGGGAGCTCCTACAATGAGCAGTTCTTC
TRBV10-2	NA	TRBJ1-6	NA	CASSESSRVGDSPLHF	TGCGCCAGCAGTGAGTCAAGCAGGGTAGGGGATTCACCCCTCCACTTT
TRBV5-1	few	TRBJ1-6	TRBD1	CASSLGGQGSSPLHF	TGCGCCAGCAGCTTGGGGGGACAGGGAAGTTCACCCCTCCACTTT
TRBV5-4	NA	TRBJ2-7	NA	CASSLDQGGREQYF	TGTGCCAGCAGCTTGGACCAGGGCGGGCGCGAGCAGTACTTC
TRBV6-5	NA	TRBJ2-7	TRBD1	CASRLDRASNEQYF	TGTGCCAGCAGATTAGACAGGGCGAGCAACGAGCAGTACTTC
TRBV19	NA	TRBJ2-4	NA	CAVDGGGINIQYF	TGTGCCGTGGACGGCGGCGGTATCAACATTCAGTACTTC
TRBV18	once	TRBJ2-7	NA	CASSLLRSSYEQYF	TGTGCCAGCTCACTCCTCCGGTCTTCCTACGAGCAGTACTTC
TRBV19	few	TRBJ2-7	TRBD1	CASSIRGQGYEQYF	TGTGCCAGTAGTATACGGGGACAGGGCTACGAGCAGTACTTC
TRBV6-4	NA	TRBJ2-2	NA	CASSEQEVGELFF	TGTGCCAGCAGTGAGCAGGAGGTCGGGGAGCTGTTTTTT
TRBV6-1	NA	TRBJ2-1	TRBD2	CASSEAMGGNEQFF	TGTGCCAGCAGTGAAGCCATGGGGGGGAATGAGCAGTTCTTC
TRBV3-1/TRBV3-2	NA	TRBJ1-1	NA	CASRQDSEAFF	TGTGCCAGCAGACAGGACAGTGAAGCTTTCTTT
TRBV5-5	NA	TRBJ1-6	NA	CASSLAGINSPLHF	TGTGCCAGCAGCTTGGCTGGCATCAATTCACCCCTCCACTTT
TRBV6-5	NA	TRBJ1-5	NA	CASSYSVGFNQPQHF	TGTGCCAGCAGTTACTCCGTCGGATTCAATCAGCCCCAGCATTTT
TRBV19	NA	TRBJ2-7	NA	CASSIVAGGTAYEQYF	TGTGCCAGTAGTATTGTGGCAGGCGGGACTGCCTACGAGCAGTACTTC
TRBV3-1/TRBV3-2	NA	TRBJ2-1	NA	CASSRHNNEQFF	TGTGCCAGCAGCCGCCATAACAATGAGCAGTTCTTC
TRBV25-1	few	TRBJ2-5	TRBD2	CASSPLAGEETQYF	TGTGCCAGCAGTCCACTAGCGGGAGAAGAGACCCAGTACTTC
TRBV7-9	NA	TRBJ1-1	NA	CASSPSSRGLGNTEAFF	TGTGCCAGCAGCCCCTCAAGCCGGGGGCTCGGGAACACTGAAGCTTTCTTT
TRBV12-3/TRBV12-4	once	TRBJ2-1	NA	CASRTPDSNEQFF	TGTGCCAGCAGAACCCCGGACAGCAATGAGCAGTTCTTC
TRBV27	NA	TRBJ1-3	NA	CASSLTPILQGRAGNTIYF	TGTGCCAGCAGTCTAACCCCCATCCTACAGGGAAGGGCTGGAAACACCATATATTTT
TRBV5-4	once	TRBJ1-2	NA	CASSPAGGSFYGYTF	TGTGCCAGCAGCCCCGCCGGGGGCAGCTTCTATGGCTACACCTTC
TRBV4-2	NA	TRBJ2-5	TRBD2	CASSQEWRGGETQYF	TGTGCCAGCAGCCAAGAATGGCGGGGGGGGGAGACCCAGTACTTC
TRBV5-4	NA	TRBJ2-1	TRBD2	CASSQTSGAINEQFF	TGTGCCAGCAGTCAGACTAGCGGGGCGATCAATGAGCAGTTCTTC
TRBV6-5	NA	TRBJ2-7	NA	CASSPTFPLSYEQYF	TGTGCCAGCAGCCCGACCTTCCCCCTCTCCTACGAGCAGTACTTC
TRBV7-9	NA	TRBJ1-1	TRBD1	CASSLVSPTGVNTEAFF	TGTGCCAGCAGCTTAGTCTCTCCGACAGGGGTGAACACTGAAGCTTTCTTT
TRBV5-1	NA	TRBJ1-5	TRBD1	CASSLGQGLNQPQHF	TGCGCCAGCAGCTTGGGACAGGGACTCAATCAGCCCCAGCATTTT